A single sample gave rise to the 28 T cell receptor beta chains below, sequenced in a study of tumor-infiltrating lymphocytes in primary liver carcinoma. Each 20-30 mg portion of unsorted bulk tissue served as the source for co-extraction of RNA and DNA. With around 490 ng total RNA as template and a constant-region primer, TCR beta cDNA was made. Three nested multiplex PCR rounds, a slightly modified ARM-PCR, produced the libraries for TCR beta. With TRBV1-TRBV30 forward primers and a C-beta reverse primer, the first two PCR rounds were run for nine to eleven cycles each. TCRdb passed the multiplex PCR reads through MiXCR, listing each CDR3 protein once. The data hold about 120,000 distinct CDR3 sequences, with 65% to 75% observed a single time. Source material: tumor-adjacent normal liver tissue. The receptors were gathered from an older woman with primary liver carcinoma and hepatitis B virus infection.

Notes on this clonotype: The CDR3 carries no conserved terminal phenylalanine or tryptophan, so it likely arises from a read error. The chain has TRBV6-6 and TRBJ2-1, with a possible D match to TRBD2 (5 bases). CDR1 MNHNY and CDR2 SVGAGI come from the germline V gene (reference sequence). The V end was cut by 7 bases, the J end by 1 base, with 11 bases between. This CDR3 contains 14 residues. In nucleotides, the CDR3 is TGTGCCAGCACCAACGAGGGTTCCTACAATGAGCAGTTCTTG. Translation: CASTNEGSYNEQFL.

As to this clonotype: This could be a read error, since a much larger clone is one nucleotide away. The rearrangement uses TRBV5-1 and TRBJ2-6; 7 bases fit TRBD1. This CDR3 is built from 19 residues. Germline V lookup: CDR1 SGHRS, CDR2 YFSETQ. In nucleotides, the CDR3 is TGCGCCGGCAGCTTGGCCCCACCGGGACAGCCCTCTGGGGCCAACGTCCTGACTTTC. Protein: CAGSLAPPGQPSGANVLTF.

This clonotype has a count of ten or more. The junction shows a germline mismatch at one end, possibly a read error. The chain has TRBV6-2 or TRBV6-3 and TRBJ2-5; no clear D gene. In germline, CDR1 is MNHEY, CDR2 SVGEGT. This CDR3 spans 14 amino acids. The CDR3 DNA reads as TGTGCCAGCAGCTACTCGGCTCTCCAAGAGACCCAGTACTTC. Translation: CASSYSALQETQYF.

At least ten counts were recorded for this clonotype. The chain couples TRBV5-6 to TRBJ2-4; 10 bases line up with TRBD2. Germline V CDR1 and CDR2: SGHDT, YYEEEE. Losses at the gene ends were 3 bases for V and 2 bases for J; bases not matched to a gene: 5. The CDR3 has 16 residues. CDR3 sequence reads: CASSSRTSGPKNIQYF. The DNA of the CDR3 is TGTGCCAGCAGCTCTCGGACTAGCGGACCCAAAAACATTCAGTACTTC.

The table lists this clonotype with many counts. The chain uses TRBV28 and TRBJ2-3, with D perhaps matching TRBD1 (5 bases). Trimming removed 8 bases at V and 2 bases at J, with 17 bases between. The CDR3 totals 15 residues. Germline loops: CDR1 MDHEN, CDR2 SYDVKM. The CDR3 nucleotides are TGTGCCAGCGGCTTCAGGGAAACCCACACAGATACGCAGTATTTT. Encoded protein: CASGFRETHTDTQYF.

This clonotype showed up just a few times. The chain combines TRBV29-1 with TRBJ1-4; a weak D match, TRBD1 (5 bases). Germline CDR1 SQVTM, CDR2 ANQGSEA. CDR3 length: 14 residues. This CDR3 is CNASDRGIRGKLFF. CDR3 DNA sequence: TGCAACGCTTCGGACCGGGGGATAAGAGGAAAACTGTTTTTT.

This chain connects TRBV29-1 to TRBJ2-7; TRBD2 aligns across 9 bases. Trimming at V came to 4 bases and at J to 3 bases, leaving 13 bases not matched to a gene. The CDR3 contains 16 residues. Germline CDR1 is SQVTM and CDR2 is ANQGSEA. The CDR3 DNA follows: TGCAGCGTTGTTCGGACTAGCGTGAGACCTTTCTACGAGCAGTACTTC. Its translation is CSVVRTSVRPFYEQYF.

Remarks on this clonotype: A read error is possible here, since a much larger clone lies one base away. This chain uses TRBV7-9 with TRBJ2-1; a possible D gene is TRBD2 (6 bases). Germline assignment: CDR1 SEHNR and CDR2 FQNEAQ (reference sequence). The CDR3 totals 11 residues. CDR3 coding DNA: TGTACCAGCAGCCCGGGGGACTTTAGGTTCTTC. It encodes CTSSPGDFRFF.

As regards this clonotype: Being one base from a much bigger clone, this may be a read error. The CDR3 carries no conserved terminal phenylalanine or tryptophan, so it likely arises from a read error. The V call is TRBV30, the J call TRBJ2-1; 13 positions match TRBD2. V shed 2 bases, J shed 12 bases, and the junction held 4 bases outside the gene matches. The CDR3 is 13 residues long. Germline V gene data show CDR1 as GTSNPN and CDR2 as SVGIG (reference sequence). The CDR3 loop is CAWSRTSGSMQFL. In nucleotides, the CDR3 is TGTGCCTGGAGTAGGACTAGCGGGAGTATGCAGTTCTTA.

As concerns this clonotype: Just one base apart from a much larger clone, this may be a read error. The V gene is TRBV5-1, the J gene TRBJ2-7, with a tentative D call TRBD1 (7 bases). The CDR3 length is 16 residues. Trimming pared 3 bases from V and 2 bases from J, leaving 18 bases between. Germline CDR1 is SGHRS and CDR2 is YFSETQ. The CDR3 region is CASSSDWDRLAYEQYF. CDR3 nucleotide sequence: TGCGCCAGCAGCTCCGACTGGGACAGACTAGCCTACGAGCAGTACTTC. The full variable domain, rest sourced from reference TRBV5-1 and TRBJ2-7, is KAGVTQTPRYLIKTRGQQVTLSCSPISGHRSVSWYQQTPGQGLQFLFEYFSETQRNKGNFPGRFSGRQFSNSRSEMNVSTLELGDSALYLCASSSDWDRLAYEQYFGPGTRLTVT.

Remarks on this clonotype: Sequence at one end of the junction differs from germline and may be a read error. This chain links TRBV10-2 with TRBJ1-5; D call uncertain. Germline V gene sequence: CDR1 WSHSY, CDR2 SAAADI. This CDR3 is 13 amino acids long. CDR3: CASSSIFDQSQHF. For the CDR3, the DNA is TGCGCCAGCAGCTCAATATTTGATCAGTCCCAGCATTTT.

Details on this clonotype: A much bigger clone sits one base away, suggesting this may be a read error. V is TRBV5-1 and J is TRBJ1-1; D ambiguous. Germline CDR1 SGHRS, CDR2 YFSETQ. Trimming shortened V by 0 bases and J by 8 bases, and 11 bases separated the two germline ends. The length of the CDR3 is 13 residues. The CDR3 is CASSLGVATEAFF. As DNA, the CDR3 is TGCGCCAGCAGCTTGGGTGTAGCCACCGAAGCTTTCTTT.

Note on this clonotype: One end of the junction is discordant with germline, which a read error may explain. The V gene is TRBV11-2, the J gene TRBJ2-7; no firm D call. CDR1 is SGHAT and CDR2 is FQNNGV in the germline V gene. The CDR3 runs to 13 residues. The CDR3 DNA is TGTGCCAGTAGCTTAAGCAGGAAGTATGAGCAGTACTTC. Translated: CASSLSRKYEQYF.

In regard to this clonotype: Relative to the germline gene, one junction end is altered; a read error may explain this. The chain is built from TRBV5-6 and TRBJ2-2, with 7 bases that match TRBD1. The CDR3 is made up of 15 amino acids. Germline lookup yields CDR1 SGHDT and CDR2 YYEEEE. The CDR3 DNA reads TGTGCCGGCAGCTTGATAGGGGGCAACACCGGGGAGCTGTTTTTT. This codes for CAGSLIGGNTGELFF.

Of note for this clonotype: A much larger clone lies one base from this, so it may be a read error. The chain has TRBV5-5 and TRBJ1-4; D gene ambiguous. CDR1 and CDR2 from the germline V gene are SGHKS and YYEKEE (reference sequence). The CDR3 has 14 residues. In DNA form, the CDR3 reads TGTGCCAGCTGCTTAGGAGGGCTGAATGAAAAACTGTTTTTT. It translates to CASCLGGLNEKLFF.

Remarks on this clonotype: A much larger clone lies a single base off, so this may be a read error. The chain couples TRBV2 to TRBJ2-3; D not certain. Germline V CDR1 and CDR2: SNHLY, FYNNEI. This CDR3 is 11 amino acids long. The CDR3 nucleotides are TGTACCAGCAGCTCAACGGATACGCAGTATTTT. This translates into CTSSSTDTQYF.

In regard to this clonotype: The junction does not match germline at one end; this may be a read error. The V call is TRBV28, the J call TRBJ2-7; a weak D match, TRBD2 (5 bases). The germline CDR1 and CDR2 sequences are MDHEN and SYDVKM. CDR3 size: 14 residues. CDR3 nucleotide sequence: TGTGCCAGCAGATCTTCTTCGGGATCCTATGAGCACTACTTC. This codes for CASRSSSGSYEHYF.

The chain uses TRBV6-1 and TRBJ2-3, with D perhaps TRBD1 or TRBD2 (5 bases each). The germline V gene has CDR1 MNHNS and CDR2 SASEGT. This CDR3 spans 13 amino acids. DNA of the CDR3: TGTGCTGCCAAATCGGGGCCCACAGATACGCAGTATTTT. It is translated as CAAKSGPTDTQYF.

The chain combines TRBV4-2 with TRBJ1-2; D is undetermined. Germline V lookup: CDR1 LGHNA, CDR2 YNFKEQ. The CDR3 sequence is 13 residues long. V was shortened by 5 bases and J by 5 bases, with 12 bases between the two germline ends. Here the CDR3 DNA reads TGTGCCAGCAGCTTTCGGGAAACGTATGGCTACACCTTC. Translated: CASSFRETYGYTF.

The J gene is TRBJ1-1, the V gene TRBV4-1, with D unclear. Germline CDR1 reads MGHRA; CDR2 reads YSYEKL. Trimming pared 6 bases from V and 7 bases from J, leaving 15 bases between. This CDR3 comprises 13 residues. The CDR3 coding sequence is TGCGCCAGCAGTTTGCGACAAGCCTTTGAAGCTTTCTTT. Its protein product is CASSLRQAFEAFF.

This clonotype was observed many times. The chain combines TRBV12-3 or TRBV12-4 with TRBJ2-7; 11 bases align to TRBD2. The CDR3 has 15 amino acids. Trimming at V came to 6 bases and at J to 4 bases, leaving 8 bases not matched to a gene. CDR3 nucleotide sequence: TGTGCCAGCAGCCCCTCTAGCGGGAGGTGGTACGAGCAGTACTTC. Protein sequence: CASSPSSGRWYEQYF.

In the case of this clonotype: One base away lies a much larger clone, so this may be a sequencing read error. The CDR3 reads CASSSGAGPFQEQFF. CDR3 bases: TGCGCCAGCAGCTCCGGGGCAGGGCCCTTCCAAGAGCAGTTCTTC. The genes are TRBV5-1 and TRBJ2-1; D could derive from TRBD1 or TRBD2 (5 bases each). V lost 3 bases and J lost 10, with 20 bases in between. Germline-derived CDR1 and CDR2 are SGHRS and YFSETQ. The CDR3 covers 15 residues.

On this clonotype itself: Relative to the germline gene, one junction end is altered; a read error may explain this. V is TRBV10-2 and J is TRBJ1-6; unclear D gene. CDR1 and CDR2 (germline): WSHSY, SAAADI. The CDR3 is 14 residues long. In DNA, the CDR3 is TGCGCCAGTAGTGAGGGAGTGAATAATTCACCCCTCCACTTT. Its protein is CASSEGVNNSPLHF.

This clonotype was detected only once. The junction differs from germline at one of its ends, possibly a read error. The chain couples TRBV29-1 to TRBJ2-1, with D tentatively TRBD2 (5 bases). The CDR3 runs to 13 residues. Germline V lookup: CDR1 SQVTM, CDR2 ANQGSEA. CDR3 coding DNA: TGCAGTGTTGACGGGGATCCCCCCGGAGAGCAGTTCTTC. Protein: CSVDGDPPGEQFF.

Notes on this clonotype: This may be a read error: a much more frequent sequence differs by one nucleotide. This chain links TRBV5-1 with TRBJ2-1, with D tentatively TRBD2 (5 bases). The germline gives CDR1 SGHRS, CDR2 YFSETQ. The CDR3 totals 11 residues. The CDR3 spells CAGSLGAIQFF. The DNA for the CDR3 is TGCGCCGGCAGCTTGGGAGCCATACAGTTCTTC.

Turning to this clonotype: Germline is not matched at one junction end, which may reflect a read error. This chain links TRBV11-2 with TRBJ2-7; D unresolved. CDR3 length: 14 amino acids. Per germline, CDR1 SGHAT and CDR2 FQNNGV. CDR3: CARSFSQGPYEQYF. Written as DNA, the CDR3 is TGTGCCAGAAGCTTCTCCCAAGGACCCTACGAGCAGTACTTC.

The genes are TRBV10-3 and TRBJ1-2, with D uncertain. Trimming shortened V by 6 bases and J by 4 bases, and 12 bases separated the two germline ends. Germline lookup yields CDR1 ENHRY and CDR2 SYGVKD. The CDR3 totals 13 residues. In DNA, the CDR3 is TGTGCCATCAGCCCGGACCAAGGCTATGGCTACACCTTC. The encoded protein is CAISPDQGYGYTF.

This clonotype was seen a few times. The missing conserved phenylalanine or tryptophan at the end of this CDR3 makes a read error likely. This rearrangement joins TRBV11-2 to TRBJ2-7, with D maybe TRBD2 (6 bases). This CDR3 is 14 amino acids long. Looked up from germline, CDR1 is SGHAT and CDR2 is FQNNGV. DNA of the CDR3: TGTGTCAGCAGCTTGTGGGGGGTTTCCTACGAGCAGTACCTC. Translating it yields CVSSLWGVSYEQYL.